These 30 T cell receptor beta chains were sequenced from one sample in a study of blood T cell repertoires in COVID-19. TCRdb's table, derived via immunoSEQ multiplex PCR, lists solely in-frame clones and lacks some. The sample shows almost 200,000 clones, around four fifths of them seen only once. Input material: peripheral blood. The receptor source for this set is a man between 60 and 70 years old with COVID-19, enrolled during active disease.

The V gene is TRBV6-2 or TRBV6-3, the J gene TRBJ1-1; TRBD1 matches at 9 bases. The CDR3 spans 14 residues. Germline values: CDR1 MNHEY, CDR2 SVGEGT. With 4 bases clipped from V and 6 bases from J, the junction kept 6 bases outside the gene matches. The CDR3 sequence: CASSSRQGVAEAFF. CDR3 bases: TGTGCCAGCAGTTCCAGACAGGGGGTTGCTGAAGCTTTCTTT.

CDR3 nucleotide sequence: TGTGCCAGCAGCTTACCCACGACAGAGATCACCCAGTACTTC. This sequence encodes CASSLPTTEITQYF. V and J are TRBV7-2 and TRBJ2-5; a possible D gene is TRBD1 (5 bases). The V gene's germline CDR1 is SGHTA and CDR2 FQGNSA. CDR3 length equals 14 residues. V was cut by 2 bases and J by 8 bases, with 15 bases left in between.

The rearrangement joins TRBV19 to TRBJ1-4, with D possibly matching TRBD1 (5 bases). The CDR3 is 15 amino acids. Germline-derived CDR1 and CDR2 are LNHDA and SQIVND (reference sequence). The CDR3 sequence: CATSDISGWGEKLFF. The CDR3 DNA follows: TGTGCTACCTCGGACATAAGTGGTTGGGGTGAAAAACTGTTTTTT. Complete variable domain (other parts from reference TRBV19 and TRBJ1-4): DGGITQSPKYLFRKEGQNVTLSCEQNLNHDAMYWYRQDPGQGLRLIYYSQIVNDFQKGDIAEGYSVSREKKESFPLTVTSAQKNPTAFYLCATSDISGWGEKLFFGSGTQLSVL.

J is TRBJ1-6 and V is TRBV27; perhaps TRBD1 as D (6 bases). The CDR3 covers 18 residues. V lost 5 bases and J lost 6, with 23 bases in between. Germline-derived CDR1 and CDR2 are MNHEY and SMNVEV (reference sequence). DNA for the CDR3: TGTGCCAGCAGTCTCGCCAAATACAGGGCGTCAGTTAATTCACCCCTCCACTTT. Its protein product is CASSLAKYRASVNSPLHF.

This clone was observed a few times. J is TRBJ2-2 and V is TRBV5-1, with 9 bases identical to TRBD1. The length of the CDR3 is 16 residues. With 2 bases clipped from V and 1 base from J, the junction kept 3 bases outside the gene matches. Germline V gives CDR1 SGHRS, CDR2 YFSETQ. The CDR3 DNA follows: TGCGCCAGCAGCTTAGGGACAGGGTGGAACACCGGGGAGCTGTTTTTT. Amino acid sequence: CASSLGTGWNTGELFF.

The V call is TRBV2, the J call TRBJ2-1, with 13 bases matching TRBD2. The ends lost 6 bases at V and 7 bases at J; junction bases unmatched: 6. CDR3 length: 15 amino acids. CDR1 is SNHLY, CDR2 FYNNEI, per germline. The CDR3 reads CASSPGLAGVNEQFF. The CDR3, as DNA: TGTGCCAGCAGCCCAGGACTAGCGGGAGTAAATGAGCAGTTCTTC. Filled out from reference TRBV2 and TRBJ2-1, the complete variable domain reads EPEVTQTPSHQVTQMGQEVILRCVPISNHLYFYWYRQILGQKVEFLVSFYNNEISEKSEIFDDQFSVERPDGSNFTLKIRSTKLEDSAMYFCASSPGLAGVNEQFFGPGTRLTVL.

The chain combines TRBV5-6 with TRBJ1-1; possible D gene TRBD1, 5 bases. Trimming took off 4 bases at V and 0 bases at J, with 16 bases between the two ends. This CDR3 has 16 residues. CDR1 is SGHDT and CDR2 is YYEEEE in the germline V gene. CDR3 in amino acids: CASSTWGVTLNTEAFF. CDR3 bases: TGTGCCAGCAGCACCTGGGGGGTCACCTTGAACACTGAAGCTTTCTTT.

This clone has a handful of counts. This chain joins TRBV18 and TRBJ1-2; 10 bases fit TRBD1. Looked up from germline, CDR1 is KGHSH and CDR2 is LQKENI. V gave up 0 bases and J gave up 2 bases; unmatched junction bases: 0. The CDR3 length is 15 residues. This CDR3 is CASSPPGQGNYGYTF. In DNA, the CDR3 is TGTGCCAGCTCACCACCGGGACAGGGGAACTATGGCTACACCTTC.

The V and J genes are TRBV7-2 and TRBJ1-2; D gene ambiguous. The CDR3 consists of 15 residues. Germline-derived CDR1 and CDR2 are SGHTA and FQGNSA. Trimming removed 1 base at V and 0 bases at J, with 9 bases between. The CDR3 DNA reads as TGTGCCAGCAGCTTAGGCCAAGCCCCTAACTATGGCTACACCTTC. This encodes CASSLGQAPNYGYTF.

The chain recombines TRBV4-1 with TRBJ1-2; D is undetermined. The CDR3 sequence is 15 residues long. Germline CDR1 is MGHRA and CDR2 is YSYEKL. V lost 1 base, J lost 8 bases, and 17 bases lay in between. Written as DNA, the CDR3 is TGCGCCAGCAGCCAAGTGTTCGAACTTTCCGGGGGCTACACCTTC. The encoded protein is CASSQVFELSGGYTF.

This chain connects TRBV19 to TRBJ1-4; D possibly corresponds to TRBD1 (5 bases). The CDR3 loop spans 14 amino acids. The V and J ends lost 8 bases and 2 bases respectively, with 12 bases between them. CDR1 LNHDA and CDR2 SQIVND come from the germline V gene (reference sequence). The CDR3 loop is CASSTGFTNEKLFF. CDR3 in DNA: TGTGCCAGTTCTACAGGTTTCACTAATGAAAAACTGTTTTTT.

The rearrangement joins TRBV27 to TRBJ1-6, with 11 bases that match TRBD1. CDR3 length equals 15 residues. Trimming took 4 bases from V and 7 from J; bases not matched to a gene: 3. The germline CDR1 and CDR2 sequences are MNHEY and SMNVEV (reference sequence). The CDR3 is CASSWGDRGNSPLHF. The CDR3 DNA reads as TGTGCCAGCAGTTGGGGGGACAGGGGGAATTCACCCCTCCACTTT.

This clone showed up just a few times. The chain uses TRBV27 and TRBJ2-3; tentative D call: TRBD2 (6 bases). Germline V gene sequence: CDR1 MNHEY, CDR2 SMNVEV (reference sequence). This CDR3 is built from 17 residues. Trimming cost V 5 bases and J 0 bases, with 18 bases left between them. CDR3 loop: CASSGGTATFSTDTQYF. DNA of the CDR3: TGTGCCAGCAGTGGCGGGACGGCTACCTTTAGCACAGATACGCAGTATTTT.

The chain uses TRBV10-2 and TRBJ1-4; no clear D gene. Trimming took off 6 bases at V and 3 bases at J, with 14 bases between the two ends. Germline V gene lookup returns CDR1 WSHSY and CDR2 SAAADI. This CDR3 has 15 amino acids. CDR3 bases: TGCGCCAGCAGCGTCTCAGGAAACGCTAATGAAAAACTGTTTTTT. This codes for CASSVSGNANEKLFF.

The V gene is TRBV4-2, the J gene TRBJ2-1, with D perhaps matching TRBD2 (5 bases). Germline loops: CDR1 LGHNA, CDR2 YNFKEQ. There are 14 residues in the CDR3. V lost 0 bases to trimming and J lost 10 bases, with 13 bases between them. The CDR3 DNA reads TGTGCCAGCAGCCAAGATATCTCTAGCCCAGAGCAGTTCTTC. Translation gives CASSQDISSPEQFF.

The rearrangement links TRBV19 to TRBJ1-4; 10 nucleotides agree with TRBD1. CDR3 length: 15 amino acids. V lost 5 bases, J lost 9 bases, and 9 bases stayed unmatched. The germline V gene encodes CDR1 LNHDA and CDR2 SQIVND (reference sequence). In DNA, the CDR3 is TGTGCCAGTAGTCCCGGGACAGGGGCCTTGAAAAAACTGTTTTTT. Its protein is CASSPGTGALKKLFF.

This clone is a singleton in its sample. The genes are TRBV14 and TRBJ2-7; possible D gene TRBD2, 6 bases. The V gene lost 4 bases and the J gene lost 2 bases, with 6 bases spanning the gap. This CDR3 spans 12 amino acids. The germline V gene has CDR1 SGHDN and CDR2 FVKESK. CDR3 loop: CASSRTTYEQYF. CDR3 coding DNA: TGTGCCAGCAGCCGGACTACCTACGAGCAGTACTTC.

The table lists this clone with a few counts. The V gene is TRBV5-1, the J gene TRBJ2-2; 7 nucleotides match TRBD1. The ends lost 1 base at V and 6 bases at J; junction bases unmatched: 9. Germline V CDR1 and CDR2: SGHRS, YFSETQ. This CDR3 has 16 residues. The CDR3 reads CASSLRTGVTPGELFF. For the CDR3, the DNA is TGCGCCAGCAGCTTGAGAACAGGGGTCACCCCCGGGGAGCTGTTTTTT. The variable domain in full, completed from reference TRBV5-1 and TRBJ2-2, reads KAGVTQTPRYLIKTRGQQVTLSCSPISGHRSVSWYQQTPGQGLQFLFEYFSETQRNKGNFPGRFSGRQFSNSRSEMNVSTLELGDSALYLCASSLRTGVTPGELFFGEGSRLTVL.

This sequence joins TRBV6-6 and TRBJ2-1, with 7 bases matching TRBD2. Germline CDR1 is MNHNY and CDR2 is SVGAGI (reference sequence). This CDR3 has 13 amino acids. Unmatched junction bases numbered 5, after V lost 6 bases and J lost 6 bases. The CDR3 reads CASRTPSGNEQFF. The CDR3 nucleotides read TGTGCCAGCAGAACTCCTAGCGGCAATGAGCAGTTCTTC.

This clone has a single count. V is TRBV9 and J is TRBJ2-5, with TRBD1 as a possible D gene (6 bases). The V end lost 3 bases, the J end lost 5 bases, and 20 bases lay between the germline ends. The length of the CDR3 is 16 residues. Germline V gene data show CDR1 as SGDLS and CDR2 as YYNGEE. CDR3 loop: CASSARDRSYGETQYF. CDR3 coding DNA: TGTGCCAGCAGCGCCCGTGACAGGTCCTACGGGGAGACCCAGTACTTC. Looking up the rest from reference TRBV9 and TRBJ2-5 gives the full variable domain: DSGVTQTPKHLITATGQRVTLRCSPRSGDLSVYWYQQSLDQGLQFLIQYYNGEERAKGNILERFSAQQFPDLHSELNLSSLELGDSALYFCASSARDRSYGETQYFGPGTRLLVL.

The chain uses TRBV10-1 and TRBJ1-2; D might be TRBD1 (5 bases). This CDR3 has 17 amino acids. Germline V lookup: CDR1 WNHNN, CDR2 SYGVQD (reference sequence). The V gene lost 0 bases and the J gene lost 8 bases, with 22 bases spanning the gap. CDR3 nucleotides: TGCGCCAGCAGTGAGTCGGTGTCAGTCGCTTGGGGCGTAGGCTACACCTTC. Protein product: CASSESVSVAWGVGYTF.

CDR3 in amino acids: CASSVGGRGLDYGYTF. CDR3 sequence (DNA): TGCGCCAGCAGCGTTGGAGGACGCGGCTTGGACTATGGCTACACCTTC. The chain uses TRBV5-1 and TRBJ1-2; D is undetermined. The germline gives CDR1 SGHRS, CDR2 YFSETQ. V gave up 4 bases and J gave up 3 bases, with 19 bases separating them. The CDR3 length is 16 residues.

J is TRBJ2-7 and V is TRBV27; tentatively, D is TRBD1 (5 bases). The V gene lost 3 bases and the J gene lost 5 bases, with 8 bases spanning the gap. Per the germline V gene, CDR1 is MNHEY and CDR2 is SMNVEV (reference sequence). CDR3 length equals 12 residues. The CDR3 DNA reads as TGTGCCAGCAGTTTCCAGGGCCACGAGCAGTACTTC. Amino acid sequence: CASSFQGHEQYF.

V usage is TRBV6-5 and J usage is TRBJ1-1, with D possibly TRBD1 on 6 matching bases. Germline V gene lookup returns CDR1 MNHEY and CDR2 SVGAGI. The CDR3 runs 13 residues. Trimming stripped 6 bases from V and 7 bases from J, with 15 bases between. The CDR3 spells CASRALGGFEAFF. As DNA, the CDR3 is TGTGCCAGCAGGGCCCTTGGGGGCTTTGAAGCTTTCTTT.

This chain joins TRBV30 and TRBJ1-5; 10 nucleotides align to TRBD1. The CDR3 is made up of 15 amino acids. V lost 0 bases and J lost 7; bases outside the gene matches: 6. Germline assignment: CDR1 GTSNPN and CDR2 SVGIG (reference sequence). CDR3: CAWSVGGQGLQPQHF. Here the CDR3 DNA reads TGTGCCTGGAGTGTAGGGGGACAGGGGTTACAGCCCCAGCATTTT.

This rearrangement joins TRBV2 to TRBJ1-3; tentatively, D is TRBD1 (6 bases). The CDR3 length is 15 residues. V was pared by 7 bases and J by 0 bases, with 13 bases between. The germline CDR1 and CDR2 sequences are SNHLY and FYNNEI. The DNA for the CDR3 is TGTGCCAGCACTCAGGGGACCAGCTCTGGAAACACCATATATTTT. Translation: CASTQGTSSGNTIYF. The full variable domain, completed using reference TRBV2 and TRBJ1-3, is EPEVTQTPSHQVTQMGQEVILRCVPISNHLYFYWYRQILGQKVEFLVSFYNNEISEKSEIFDDQFSVERPDGSNFTLKIRSTKLEDSAMYFCASTQGTSSGNTIYFGEGSWLTVV.

This clone showed up just once. This rearrangement joins TRBV18 to TRBJ1-5, with 10 bases identical to TRBD1. The germline V gene encodes CDR1 KGHSH and CDR2 LQKENI. CDR3 length: 16 amino acids. V lost 3 bases and J lost 0; bases outside the gene matches: 2. CDR3 protein: CASSPDRGDSNQPQHF. In nucleotides, the CDR3 is TGTGCCAGCTCACCGGACAGGGGGGATAGCAATCAGCCCCAGCATTTT.

Here the CDR3 DNA reads TGTGCCACCAGGAGGGGGGGTCGGGACACCGCTAACTATGGCTACACCTTC. Translating it yields CATRRGGRDTANYGYTF. This chain links TRBV15 with TRBJ1-2; TRBD1 might be the D (6 bases). CDR3 length: 17 amino acids. Between the trimmed V and J ends, which lost 6 bases and 0 bases, there was a span of 20 bases. The germline V gene has CDR1 LNHNV and CDR2 YYDKDF (reference sequence).

This chain joins TRBV5-1 and TRBJ2-1; maybe TRBD2 (6 bases). Trimming cost V 1 base and J 7 bases, with 15 bases left between them. Per germline, CDR1 SGHRS and CDR2 YFSETQ. The CDR3 loop spans 15 amino acids. CDR3 in DNA: TGCGCCAGCAGCTTGCAAGGGGACTTCTCAAATGAGCAGTTCTTC. Residues: CASSLQGDFSNEQFF.

The rearrangement joins TRBV7-9 to TRBJ1-2; possible D gene TRBD1, 6 bases. Trimming left V 6 bases short and J 0 bases short, with 11 bases between. This CDR3 comprises 14 residues. Germline loops: CDR1 SEHNR, CDR2 FQNEAQ (reference sequence). CDR3 in DNA: TGTGCCAGCAGTTCTGGACAGCCTAACTATGGCTACACCTTC. Translation gives CASSSGQPNYGYTF.